One T cell receptor (beta chain) is described in this entry. This specimen comes from a study of blood T cell repertoires in COVID-19. Looking at the study overall: Samples taken during acute and convalescent COVID-19 were collected in the United States, Italy and Spain. T cells, B-cell-depleted T cells, or PBMCs supplied cDNA or gDNA.

Germline V gene sequence: CDR1 MNHNS, CDR2 SASEGT. This CDR3 contains 14 residues. V lost 2 bases, J lost 8 bases, and 8 bases stayed unmatched. Data came from immunoSEQ multiplex PCR; TCRdb stores just in-frame clones and leaves some out. Found here are around 700,000 clones, about 87% of them singletons; the top ten hold 0.2% to 0.3%. The sequence was collected from a woman between 18 and 30 years old with acute or convalescent COVID-19. Sequencing input: peripheral blood. The chain recombines TRBV6-1 with TRBJ1-2; 7 bases are a match to TRBD1. CDR3 nucleotide sequence: TGTGCCAGCAGTGAAACGGGACAGCTTAAAGGCTACACCTTC. It is translated as CASSETGQLKGYTF.